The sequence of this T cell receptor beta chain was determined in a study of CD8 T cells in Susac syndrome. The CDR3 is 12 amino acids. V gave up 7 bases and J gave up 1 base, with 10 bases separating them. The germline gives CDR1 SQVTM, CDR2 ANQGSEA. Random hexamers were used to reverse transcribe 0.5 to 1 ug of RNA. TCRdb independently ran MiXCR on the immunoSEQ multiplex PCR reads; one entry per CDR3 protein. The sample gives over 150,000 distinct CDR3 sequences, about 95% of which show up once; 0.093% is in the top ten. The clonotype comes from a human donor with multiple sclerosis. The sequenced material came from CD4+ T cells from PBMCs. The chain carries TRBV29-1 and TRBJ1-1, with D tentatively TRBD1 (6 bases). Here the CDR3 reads CSGKQGNTEAFF. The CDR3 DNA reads TGCAGCGGAAAACAGGGGAACACTGAAGCTTTCTTT.